A single sample gave rise to the 17 T cell receptor beta chains below, sequenced in a study of T cells after yellow fever vaccination. Using its own MiXCR run on the 5' RACE reads, TCRdb lists one record per CDR3 protein. The data contain 450,000 to 600,000 distinct CDR3 sequences, around 17% of them singletons. Sequenced material: PBMCs, taken less than 6 days after the first yellow fever vaccination. All receptors come from a man between 18 and 29 years old who received the YFV17D yellow fever vaccine.

This clonotype was seen a few times. CDR3 residues: CASSYSPDEQFF. The CDR3 coding sequence is TGTGCCAGCAGTTACTCTCCCGATGAGCAGTTCTTC. The J gene is TRBJ2-1, the V gene TRBV6-5; D gene uncertain. Germline V lookup: CDR1 MNHEY, CDR2 SVGAGI. V was clipped by 0 bases and J by 8 bases, with 5 bases between them. The length of the CDR3 is 12 residues.

This clonotype showed up many times. The chain carries TRBV5-1 and TRBJ1-2, with 12 bases lining up with TRBD1. This CDR3 comprises 15 residues. V trimming: 4 bases; J trimming: 2 bases; junction bases outside the gene matches: 3. Germline values: CDR1 SGHRS, CDR2 YFSETQ. The CDR3 sequence is CASSGTGGRNYGYTF. The DNA for the CDR3 is TGCGCCAGCAGCGGGACAGGGGGCCGGAACTATGGCTACACCTTC.

In this sample, this clonotype turned up a few times. This chain links TRBV12-3 or TRBV12-4 with TRBJ2-3; 12 bases are a match to TRBD2. The CDR3 extends over 16 amino acids. The V and J ends lost 3 bases and 1 base, in that order; junction bases with no gene match: 2. The CDR3 DNA reads TGTGCCAGCAGTTTTCTAGCGGGGGGGCGCACAGATACGCAGTATTTT. Protein product: CASSFLAGGRTDTQYF.

This clonotype was seen many times. This rearrangement joins TRBV27 to TRBJ2-1; D could derive from TRBD1 or TRBD2 (5 bases each). This CDR3 is 15 amino acids long. CDR1 is MNHEY and CDR2 is SMNVEV in the germline V gene (reference sequence). V was clipped by 1 base and J by 9 bases, with 16 bases between them. The CDR3 loop is CASSLWDPGASEQFF. The CDR3 region has the DNA TGTGCCAGCAGTTTATGGGATCCCGGGGCCTCTGAGCAGTTCTTC.

This clonotype has just a few counts. This chain connects TRBV4-3 to TRBJ1-4; 7 bases are a match to TRBD1. V lost 3 bases and J lost 6; bases outside the gene matches: 7. From germline, CDR1 is LGHNA and CDR2 YSLEER. The CDR3 covers 15 residues. In DNA, the CDR3 is TGCGCCAGCAGCCACTTAACCGGGACAGATGAAAAACTGTTTTTT. Translation: CASSHLTGTDEKLFF.

The J gene is TRBJ1-4, the V gene TRBV2; D is possibly TRBD1 (6 bases). The CDR3 spans 14 residues. Between the trimmed V and J ends, which lost 2 bases and 7 bases, there was a span of 11 bases. The germline V gene encodes CDR1 SNHLY and CDR2 FYNNEI. Written as DNA, the CDR3 is TGTGCCAGCAGTGAACGGGACACCCCTGAAAAACTGTTTTTT. Encoded protein: CASSERDTPEKLFF. The full variable domain, completed using reference TRBV2 and TRBJ1-4, is EPEVTQTPSHQVTQMGQEVILRCVPISNHLYFYWYRQILGQKVEFLVSFYNNEISEKSEIFDDQFSVERPDGSNFTLKIRSTKLEDSAMYFCASSERDTPEKLFFGSGTQLSVL.

This clonotype came up a few times. V and J are TRBV6-1 and TRBJ2-3; a weak D match, TRBD2 (8 bases). Germline CDR1 is MNHNS and CDR2 is SASEGT. The CDR3 spans 17 residues. The germline V and J ends were trimmed by 4 bases and 4 bases, with 21 bases remaining between them. CDR3 sequence (DNA): TGTGCCAGCAGTGCCCGACAGGGTGTCGGGGGGGCAGATACGCAGTATTTT. Amino acids: CASSARQGVGGADTQYF.

The V and J genes are TRBV7-9 and TRBJ1-1; D remains unclear. Germline-derived CDR1 and CDR2 are SEHNR and FQNEAQ (reference sequence). The CDR3 consists of 15 residues. V lost 6 bases to trimming and J lost 3 bases, with 17 bases between them. CDR3 DNA: TGTGCCAGCAGAGTAGGGAATGGAGTAGACACTGAAGCTTTCTTT. The encoded protein is CASRVGNGVDTEAFF.

This clonotype occurred a few times. The V and J genes are TRBV20-1 and TRBJ2-7; 13 positions match TRBD2. The CDR3 length is 19 residues. Trimming cost V 1 base and J 0 bases; bases outside gene matches: 12. Germline V gene lookup returns CDR1 DFQATT and CDR2 SNEGSKA (reference sequence). The CDR3 coding sequence is TGCAGTGCTAGAGTAGGGACTAGCGGGGCCCTGCAGAGCTCCTACGAGCAGTACTTC. This gives the protein CSARVGTSGALQSSYEQYF.

This clonotype was counted only a few times. The CDR3 region is CASTPSGGAGADTQYF. The CDR3 DNA reads as TGTGCCAGCACCCCTTCAGGGGGCGCGGGGGCAGATACGCAGTATTTT. This chain connects TRBV6-5 to TRBJ2-3; the D gene is possibly TRBD1 (8 bases). V shed 7 bases and J shed 4 bases, with 21 bases lying between them. The CDR3 is 16 residues long. Germline V gene lookup returns CDR1 MNHEY and CDR2 SVGAGI.

In this sample, this clonotype turned up a few times. The chain carries TRBV12-3 or TRBV12-4 and TRBJ2-5, with D hard to call. Trimming removed 3 bases at V and 6 bases at J, with 5 bases between. The CDR3 covers 11 residues. CDR3: CASSFSKTQYF. The CDR3, as DNA: TGTGCCAGCAGTTTTTCGAAGACCCAGTACTTC.

The V gene is TRBV4-3, the J gene TRBJ2-1; a possible D gene is TRBD2 (6 bases). CDR1 LGHNA and CDR2 YSLEER come from the germline V gene. Trimming stripped 5 bases from V and 9 bases from J, with 20 bases between. The CDR3 is 15 residues long. CDR3 region: CASSGGTPGVGEQFF. The CDR3 coding sequence is TGCGCCAGCAGCGGGGGGACCCCGGGGGTCGGTGAGCAGTTCTTC.

This clonotype came up a few times. V gene TRBV28 combines with J gene TRBJ2-5; maybe TRBD2 (7 bases). The CDR3 length is 15 residues. V was clipped by 7 bases and J by 7 bases, with 22 bases between them. Per the germline V gene, CDR1 is MDHEN and CDR2 is SYDVKM. CDR3 sequence: CASNLGGAQGGTQYF. CDR3 nucleotide sequence: TGTGCCAGCAACTTAGGGGGGGCGCAAGGTGGGACCCAGTACTTC.

This clonotype was detected a few times. V is TRBV5-1 and J is TRBJ1-6; D remains unclear. Germline CDR1 is SGHRS and CDR2 is YFSETQ. Deletions cut 4 bases from V and 6 bases from J, with 11 bases between. This CDR3 contains 14 residues. The CDR3 DNA sequence: TGCGCCAGCAGCCTGACAATGCCTAATTCACCCCTCCACTTT. This translates into CASSLTMPNSPLHF.

This clonotype was detected ten times or more. The CDR3 nucleotides are TGTGCCAGTATCTCGGACGACCACACAGATACGCAGTATTTT. Translation gives CASISDDHTDTQYF. V and J are TRBV6-1 and TRBJ2-3; D is unresolved. V lost 9 bases to trimming and J lost 2 bases, with 15 bases between them. Germline CDR1 is MNHNS and CDR2 is SASEGT. There are 14 residues in the CDR3.

This chain links TRBV5-6 with TRBJ2-7; 8 nucleotides align to TRBD1. The V gene's germline CDR1 is SGHDT and CDR2 YYEEEE. CDR3 length: 15 amino acids. With V trimmed by 7 bases and J by 4 bases, 13 bases remained unmatched. CDR3: CASGLGGQGLYEQYV. CDR3 DNA sequence: TGTGCCAGCGGCCTCGGCGGACAGGGATTGTACGAGCAGTACGTC.

The genes are TRBV7-2 and TRBJ1-1; D gene ambiguous. Germline V gives CDR1 SGHTA, CDR2 FQGNSA. Trimming shortened V by 3 bases and J by 4 bases, and 12 bases separated the two germline ends. This CDR3 spans 14 amino acids. The CDR3 DNA sequence: TGTGCCAGCAGCTTCAGAAGTCCCCCCACTGAAGCTTTCTTT. Residues: CASSFRSPPTEAFF.